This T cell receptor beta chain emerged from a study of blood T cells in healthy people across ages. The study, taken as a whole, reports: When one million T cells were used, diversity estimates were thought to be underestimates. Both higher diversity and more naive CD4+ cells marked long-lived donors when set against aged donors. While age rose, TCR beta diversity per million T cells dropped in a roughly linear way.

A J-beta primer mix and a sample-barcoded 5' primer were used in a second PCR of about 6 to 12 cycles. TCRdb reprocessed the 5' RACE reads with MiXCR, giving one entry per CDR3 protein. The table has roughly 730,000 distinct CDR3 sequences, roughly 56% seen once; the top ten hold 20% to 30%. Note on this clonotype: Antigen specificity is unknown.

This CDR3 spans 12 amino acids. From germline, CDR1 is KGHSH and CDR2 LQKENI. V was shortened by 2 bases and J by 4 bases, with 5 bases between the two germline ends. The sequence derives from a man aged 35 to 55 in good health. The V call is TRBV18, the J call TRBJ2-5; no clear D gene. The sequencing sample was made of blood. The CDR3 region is CASSPGSETQYF. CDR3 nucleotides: TGTGCCAGCTCACCAGGTTCAGAGACCCAGTACTTC.